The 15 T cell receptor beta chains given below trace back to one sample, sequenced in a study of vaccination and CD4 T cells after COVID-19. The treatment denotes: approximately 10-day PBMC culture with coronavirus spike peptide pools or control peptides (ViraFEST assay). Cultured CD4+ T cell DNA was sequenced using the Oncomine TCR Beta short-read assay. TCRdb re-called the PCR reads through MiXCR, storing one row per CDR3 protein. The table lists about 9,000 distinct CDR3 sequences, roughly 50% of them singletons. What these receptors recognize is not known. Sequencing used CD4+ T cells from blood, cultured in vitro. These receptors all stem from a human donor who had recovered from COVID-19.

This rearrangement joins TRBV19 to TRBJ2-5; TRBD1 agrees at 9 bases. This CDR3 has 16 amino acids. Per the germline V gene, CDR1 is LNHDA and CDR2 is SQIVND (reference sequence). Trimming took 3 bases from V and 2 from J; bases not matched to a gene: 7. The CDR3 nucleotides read TGTGCCAGTAGTATCGGGACCGGGACAGGGCAAGAGACCCAGTACTTC. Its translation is CASSIGTGTGQETQYF.

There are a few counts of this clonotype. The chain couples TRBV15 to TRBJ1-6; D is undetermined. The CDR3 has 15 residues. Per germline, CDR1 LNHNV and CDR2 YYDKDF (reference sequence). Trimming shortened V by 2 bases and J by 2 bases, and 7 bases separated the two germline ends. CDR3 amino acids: CATSRLDPYNSPLHF. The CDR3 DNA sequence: TGTGCCACCAGCAGACTTGATCCCTATAATTCACCCCTCCACTTT.

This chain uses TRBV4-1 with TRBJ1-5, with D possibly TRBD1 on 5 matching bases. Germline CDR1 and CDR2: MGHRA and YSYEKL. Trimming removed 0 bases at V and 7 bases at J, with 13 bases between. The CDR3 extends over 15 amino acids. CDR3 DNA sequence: TGCGCCAGCAGCCAAGATCTGGCAGGGTGGCAGCCCCAGCATTTT. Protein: CASSQDLAGWQPQHF.

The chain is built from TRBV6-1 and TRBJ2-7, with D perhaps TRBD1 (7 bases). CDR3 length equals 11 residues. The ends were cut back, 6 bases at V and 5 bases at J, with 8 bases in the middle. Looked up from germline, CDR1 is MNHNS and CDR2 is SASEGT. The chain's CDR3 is CASSRGDEQYF. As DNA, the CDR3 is TGTGCCAGCAGCAGGGGGGACGAGCAGTACTTC.

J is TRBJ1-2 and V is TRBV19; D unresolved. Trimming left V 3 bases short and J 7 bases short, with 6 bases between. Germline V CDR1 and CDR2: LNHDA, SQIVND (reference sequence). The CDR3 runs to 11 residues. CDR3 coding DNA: TGTGCCAGTAGTATTGGGTTTGGCTACACCTTC. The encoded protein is CASSIGFGYTF.

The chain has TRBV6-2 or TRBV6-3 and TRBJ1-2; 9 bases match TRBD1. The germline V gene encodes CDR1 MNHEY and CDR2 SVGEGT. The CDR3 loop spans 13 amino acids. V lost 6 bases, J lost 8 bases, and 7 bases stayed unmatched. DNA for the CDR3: TGTGCCAGCAGCTCAACAGGGGGCCGGGGCTACACCTTC. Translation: CASSSTGGRGYTF.

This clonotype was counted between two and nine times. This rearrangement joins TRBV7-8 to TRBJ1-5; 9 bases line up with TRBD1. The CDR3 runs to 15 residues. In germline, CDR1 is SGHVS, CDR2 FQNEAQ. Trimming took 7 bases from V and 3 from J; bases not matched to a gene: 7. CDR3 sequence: CASTTGGYDNQPQHF. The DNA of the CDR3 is TGTGCCAGCACCACAGGGGGCTACGACAATCAGCCCCAGCATTTT.

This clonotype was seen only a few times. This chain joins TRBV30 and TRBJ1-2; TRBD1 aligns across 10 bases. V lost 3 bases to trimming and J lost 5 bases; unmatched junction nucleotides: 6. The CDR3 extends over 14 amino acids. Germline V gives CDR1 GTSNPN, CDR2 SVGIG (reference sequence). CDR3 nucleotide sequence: TGTGCCTGGAGGCCCGGGGACAGGGGTTATGGCTACACCTTC. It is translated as CAWRPGDRGYGYTF.

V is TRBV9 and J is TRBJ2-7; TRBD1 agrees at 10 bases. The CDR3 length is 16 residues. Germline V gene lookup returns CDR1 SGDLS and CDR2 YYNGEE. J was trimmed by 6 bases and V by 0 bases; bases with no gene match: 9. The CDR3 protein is CASSVATGGESAEQYF. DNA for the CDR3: TGTGCCAGCAGCGTAGCGACAGGGGGCGAGAGCGCCGAGCAGTACTTC.

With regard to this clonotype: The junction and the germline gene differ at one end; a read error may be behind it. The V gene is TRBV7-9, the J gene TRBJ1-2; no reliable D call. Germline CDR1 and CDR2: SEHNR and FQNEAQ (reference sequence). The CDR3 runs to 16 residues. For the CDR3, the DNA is TGCGCCAGCAGCCAAGATCGGAGCAGGAATAACTATGGCTACACCTTC. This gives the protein CASSQDRSRNNYGYTF. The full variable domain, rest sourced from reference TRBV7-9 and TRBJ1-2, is DTGVSQNPRHKITKRGQNVTFRCDPISEHNRLYWYRQTLGQGPEFLTYFQNEAQLEKSRLLSDRFSAERPKGSFSTLEIQRTEQGDSAMYLCASSQDRSRNNYGYTFGSGTRLTVV.

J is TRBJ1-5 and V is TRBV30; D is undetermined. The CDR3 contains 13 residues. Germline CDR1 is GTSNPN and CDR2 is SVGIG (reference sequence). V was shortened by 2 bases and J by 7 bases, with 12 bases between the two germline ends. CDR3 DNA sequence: TGTGCCTGGAGTTATGGGCAGAACCAGCCCCAGCATTTT. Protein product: CAWSYGQNQPQHF.

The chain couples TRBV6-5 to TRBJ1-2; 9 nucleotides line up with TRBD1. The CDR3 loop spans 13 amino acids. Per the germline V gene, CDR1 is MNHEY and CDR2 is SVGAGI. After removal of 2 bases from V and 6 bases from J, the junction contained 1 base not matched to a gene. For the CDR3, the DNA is TGTGCCAGCAGTTACGACAGGGGGAATGGCTACACCTTC. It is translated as CASSYDRGNGYTF.

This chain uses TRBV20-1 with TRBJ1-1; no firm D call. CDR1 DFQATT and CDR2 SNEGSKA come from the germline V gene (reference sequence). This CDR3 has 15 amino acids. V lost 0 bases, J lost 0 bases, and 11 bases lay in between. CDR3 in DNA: TGCAGTGCTAGAGATCTATGGACCGTGAACACTGAAGCTTTCTTT. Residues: CSARDLWTVNTEAFF.

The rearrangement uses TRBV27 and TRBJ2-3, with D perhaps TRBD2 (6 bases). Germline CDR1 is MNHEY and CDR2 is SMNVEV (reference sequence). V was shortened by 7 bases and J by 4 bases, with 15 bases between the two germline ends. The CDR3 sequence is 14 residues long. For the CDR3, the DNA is TGTGCCAGCAACCAAGGACTACCCTCAGATACGCAGTATTTT. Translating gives CASNQGLPSDTQYF.

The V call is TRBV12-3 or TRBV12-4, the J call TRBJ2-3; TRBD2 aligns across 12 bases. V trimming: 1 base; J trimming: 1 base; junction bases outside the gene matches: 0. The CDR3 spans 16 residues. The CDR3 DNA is TGTGCCAGCAGTTTAGGGACTAGCGGGGGCACAGATACGCAGTATTTT. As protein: CASSLGTSGGTDTQYF.